The TCR beta chain under discussion was sequenced for a study of cytomegalovirus exposure and HLA in healthy donors. About the study: Ancestry clustering placed more than 80% of some 400 genotyped donors in the Caucasian-associated cluster.

The PCR was carried out with 60 Vbeta primers and 13 Jbeta primers. Method: immunoSEQ multiplex PCR; TCRdb's copy keeps in-frame clones and lacks some. The data hold more than 200,000 clones, with 82% observed a single time. This clone has only one observation. This CDR3 has 17 amino acids. V gave up 2 bases and J gave up 6 bases; unmatched junction bases: 10. The germline gives CDR1 MNHNS, CDR2 SASEGT. The source material was PBMCs. The sequence came from a man aged 35 to 55 in good health and CMV-seropositive. V is TRBV6-1 and J is TRBJ2-2; 9 bases fit TRBD2. The CDR3 protein is CASSEKRVAGGPGELFF. Here the CDR3 DNA reads TGTGCCAGCAGTGAAAAACGGGTTGCGGGAGGGCCCGGGGAGCTGTTTTTT.